The 23 T cell receptor beta chains listed next were all sequenced from one sample in a study of cytomegalovirus exposure and HLA in healthy donors. Use of 60 Vbeta and 13 Jbeta primers characterized the PCR. Measured with immunoSEQ multiplex PCR; TCRdb has only the in-frame clones, and not every one. The sample totals 110,000 to 150,000 clones. The specimen was PBMCs. These receptor sequences come from a male donor in good health and CMV-seronegative.

The gene calls are TRBV6-5 and TRBJ2-7; 7 positions agree with TRBD2. With V trimmed by 0 bases and J by 5 bases, 7 bases remained unmatched. The CDR3 is 15 residues long. Per germline, CDR1 MNHEY and CDR2 SVGAGI. This CDR3 reads CASSYSLRGGDEQYF. CDR3 in DNA: TGTGCCAGCAGTTACTCGTTGCGGGGAGGGGACGAGCAGTACTTC.

The chain recombines TRBV18 with TRBJ2-5, with 12 bases that match TRBD2. The CDR3 loop spans 18 amino acids. CDR1 is KGHSH and CDR2 is LQKENI in the germline V gene. After removal of 6 bases from V and 2 bases from J, the junction contained 13 bases not matched to a gene. CDR3 residues: CASSHTPSSGGAQETQYF. The CDR3 bases are TGTGCCAGCTCCCATACCCCCTCTAGCGGGGGGGCGCAAGAGACCCAGTACTTC. The full variable domain, its missing parts supplied by reference TRBV18 and TRBJ2-5, is NAGVMQNPRHLVRRRGQEARLRCSPMKGHSHVYWYRQLPEEGLKFMVYLQKENIIDESGMPKERFSAEFPKEGPSILRIQQVVRGDSAAYFCASSHTPSSGGAQETQYFGPGTRLLVL.

As DNA, the CDR3 is TGTGCCAGCAGCGTCACGGCAGGGCCATCCTACAATGAGCAGTTCTTC. As protein: CASSVTAGPSYNEQFF. The chain carries TRBV9 and TRBJ2-1; tentatively, D is TRBD1 (5 bases). Deletions cut 2 bases from V and 1 base from J, with 13 bases between. There are 16 residues in the CDR3. CDR1 is SGDLS and CDR2 is YYNGEE in the germline V gene. The full variable domain, its missing parts supplied by reference TRBV9 and TRBJ2-1, is DSGVTQTPKHLITATGQRVTLRCSPRSGDLSVYWYQQSLDQGLQFLIQYYNGEERAKGNILERFSAQQFPDLHSELNLSSLELGDSALYFCASSVTAGPSYNEQFFGPGTRLTVL.

Turning to this clone: Relative to the germline gene, one junction end is altered; a read error may explain this. The chain combines TRBV28 with TRBJ2-7, with TRBD2 identical over 8 bases. This CDR3 contains 15 residues. Germline V lookup: CDR1 MDHEN, CDR2 SYDVKM. CDR3 residues: CASNLRTGGAYEQYF. The DNA for the CDR3 is TGTGCCAGCAATTTAAGGACGGGGGGGGCCTACGAGCAGTACTTC.

The genes are TRBV10-1 and TRBJ2-5, with 10 positions matching TRBD2. Germline V gene lookup returns CDR1 WNHNN and CDR2 SYGVQD (reference sequence). Germline trimming cut 0 bases from V and 2 bases from J; bases unmatched to any gene: 3. The CDR3 totals 16 residues. The CDR3 protein is CASSESGLARQETQYF. CDR3 sequence (DNA): TGCGCCAGCAGTGAGTCGGGACTAGCGAGACAAGAGACCCAGTACTTC.

This rearrangement joins TRBV5-4 to TRBJ2-3, with D maybe TRBD2 (6 bases). This CDR3 contains 13 residues. Germline V lookup: CDR1 SGHNT, CDR2 YYREEE (reference sequence). Trimming shortened V by 4 bases and J by 5 bases, and 11 bases separated the two germline ends. The CDR3 DNA reads TGTGCCAGCAGCAGGGACTCGGGAGATACGCAGTATTTT. Its translation: CASSRDSGDTQYF.

The chain couples TRBV15 to TRBJ1-1; 10 bases line up with TRBD1. V lost 1 base to trimming and J lost 0 bases; unmatched junction nucleotides: 5. Germline assignment: CDR1 LNHNV and CDR2 YYDKDF (reference sequence). CDR3 length: 17 residues. In DNA form, the CDR3 reads TGTGCCACCAGCAGAGGAAAGACAGGGGGCTTGAACACTGAAGCTTTCTTT. Amino acid sequence: CATSRGKTGGLNTEAFF.

This sequence joins TRBV7-9 and TRBJ1-2; 7 bases agree with TRBD1. Germline V CDR1 and CDR2: SEHNR, FQNEAQ (reference sequence). The CDR3 runs to 15 residues. V trimming: 0 bases; J trimming: 4 bases; junction bases outside the gene matches: 5. CDR3 nucleotide sequence: TGTGCCAGCAGCTTAGCGGACAGGATGGTCTATGGCTACACCTTC. Protein product: CASSLADRMVYGYTF.

This chain links TRBV6-5 with TRBJ1-3; D possibly corresponds to TRBD1 (5 bases). This CDR3 spans 14 amino acids. Germline CDR1 MNHEY, CDR2 SVGAGI. Trimming removed 6 bases at V and 2 bases at J, with 11 bases between. This CDR3 reads CASRIDRAGNTIYF. CDR3 in DNA: TGTGCCAGCAGGATCGACAGAGCTGGAAACACCATATATTTT.

The rearrangement uses TRBV29-1 and TRBJ2-1; 9 nucleotides match TRBD1. The CDR3 spans 13 residues. V was pared by 6 bases and J by 6 bases, with 6 bases of the junction left unmatched. Germline V CDR1 and CDR2: SQVTM, ANQGSEA. Written as DNA, the CDR3 is TGCAGCGTCGGACAGGGGATTGGCAATGAGCAGTTCTTC. Protein: CSVGQGIGNEQFF.

The rearrangement joins TRBV6-5 to TRBJ2-7; perhaps TRBD1 as D (6 bases). CDR1 and CDR2 from the germline V gene are MNHEY and SVGAGI. CDR3 length equals 16 residues. The V end was cut by 2 bases, the J end by 2 bases, with 16 bases between. CDR3: CASSYGGGRDTYEQYF. CDR3 coding DNA: TGTGCCAGCAGTTACGGGGGCGGCAGGGACACCTACGAGCAGTACTTC.

CDR3 residues: CASSTGVQPQHF. CDR3 sequence (DNA): TGTGCCAGCAGTACAGGGGTTCAGCCCCAGCATTTT. The gene calls are TRBV27 and TRBJ1-5; TRBD1 matches 7 bases. CDR1 is MNHEY and CDR2 is SMNVEV in the germline V gene (reference sequence). V gave up 5 bases and J gave up 6 bases; unmatched junction bases: 1. This CDR3 is built from 12 residues.

The chain is built from TRBV18 and TRBJ2-1, with 13 bases matching TRBD2. The CDR3 covers 16 residues. Germline CDR1 is KGHSH and CDR2 is LQKENI. The trim removed 1 base at V and 8 bases at J, leaving 5 bases unmatched. In DNA, the CDR3 is TGTGCCAGCTCACCACGGACTAGCGGGAGTTTTGATGAGCAGTTCTTC. As protein: CASSPRTSGSFDEQFF.

The chain combines TRBV18 with TRBJ2-1; 12 positions match TRBD2. The CDR3 totals 16 residues. The ends lost 3 bases at V and 5 bases at J; junction bases unmatched: 5. Germline V CDR1 and CDR2: KGHSH, LQKENI. CDR3 sequence reads: CASSPASGRVNNEQFF. CDR3 nucleotides: TGTGCCAGCTCACCGGCTAGCGGGAGGGTGAACAATGAGCAGTTCTTC.

The genes are TRBV15 and TRBJ1-5; TRBD1 aligns across 7 bases. The CDR3 runs 14 residues. V was pared by 9 bases and J by 6 bases, with 11 bases of the junction left unmatched. Germline CDR1 and CDR2: LNHNV and YYDKDF (reference sequence). CDR3 residues: CATAGGRNGQPQHF. The DNA of the CDR3 is TGTGCCACAGCAGGGGGGCGGAACGGTCAGCCCCAGCATTTT.

The chain employs TRBV25-1 and TRBJ2-6; D gene unclear. The germline CDR1 and CDR2 sequences are MGHDK and SYGVNS. V gave up 6 bases and J gave up 1 base, with 7 bases separating them. CDR3 size: 14 residues. In DNA, the CDR3 is TGTGCCAGCAGCCCAACTTCTGGGGCCAACGTCCTGACTTTC. The encoded protein is CASSPTSGANVLTF.

This rearrangement joins TRBV6-5 to TRBJ2-7; TRBD2 is a possible D gene (6 bases). Trimming removed 3 bases from V and 7 bases from J, with 13 bases in between. The CDR3 runs to 13 residues. CDR1 is MNHEY, CDR2 SVGAGI, per germline. The CDR3 here is CASSYYGRGEQYF. In DNA, the CDR3 is TGTGCCAGCAGTTATTACGGGAGAGGGGAGCAGTACTTC.

This chain connects TRBV5-4 to TRBJ2-1; maybe TRBD2 (5 bases). Germline V gives CDR1 SGHNT, CDR2 YYREEE (reference sequence). The V end was cut by 3 bases, the J end by 8 bases, with 12 bases between. This CDR3 contains 13 residues. CDR3 nucleotide sequence: TGTGCCAGCAGCTCCTTTAGCGTGGATGAGCAGTTCTTC. Translating it yields CASSSFSVDEQFF.

As for this clone: Other nucleotide sequences from this sample produce the same CDR3. The CDR3 DNA reads TGCAGCGCCCCCATCTACCGAGACAGGGGGAGAGGGGAGACCCAGTACTTC. This sequence encodes CSAPIYRDRGRGETQYF. This chain links TRBV29-1 with TRBJ2-5; TRBD1 matches at 9 bases. The length of the CDR3 is 17 residues. Germline V gives CDR1 SQVTM, CDR2 ANQGSEA. V shed 7 bases and J 5 bases; nucleotides not matched to a gene: 20.

The chain uses TRBV28 and TRBJ2-7; TRBD1 might be the D (6 bases). This CDR3 contains 14 residues. With 2 bases removed from V and 4 bases from J, the gap between germline ends came to 12 bases. CDR1 is MDHEN and CDR2 is SYDVKM in the germline V gene. CDR3 nucleotides: TGTGCCAGCAGTTTAGGCAGGGGCAGGTACGAGCAGTACTTC. It specifies CASSLGRGRYEQYF.

Details on this clone: The identical CDR3 is also encoded by other nucleotide sequences in the sample. The chain joins TRBV5-1 to TRBJ1-2, with TRBD1 matching 8 bases. CDR1 is SGHRS and CDR2 is YFSETQ in the germline V gene. Trimming cost V 4 bases and J 7 bases; bases outside gene matches: 3. The CDR3 extends over 12 amino acids. In DNA form, the CDR3 reads TGCGCCAGCAGCCTAACAGGGGGTGGCTACACCTTC. Encoded protein: CASSLTGGGYTF.

The rearrangement links TRBV7-6 to TRBJ2-2, with 7 bases identical to TRBD2. V gave up 1 base and J gave up 4 bases; unmatched junction bases: 3. CDR1 and CDR2 from the germline V gene are SGHVS and FNYEAQ. The CDR3 has 15 amino acids. The CDR3 here is CASSLVPGGTGELFF. CDR3 DNA sequence: TGTGCCAGCAGCTTAGTACCGGGGGGCACCGGGGAGCTGTTTTTT. The complete variable domain, with remaining parts taken from reference TRBV7-6 and TRBJ2-2, reads GAGVSQSPRYKVTKRGQDVALRCDPISGHVSLYWYRQALGQGPEFLTYFNYEAQQDKSGLPNDRFSAERPEGSISTLTIQRTEQRDSAMYRCASSLVPGGTGELFFGEGSRLTVL.

CDR3 in DNA: TGTGCCAGTAGTATGGGCAGGGGAATTAGCAATCAGCCCCAGCATTTT. This sequence encodes CASSMGRGISNQPQHF. The rearrangement joins TRBV19 to TRBJ1-5; perhaps TRBD1 as D (6 bases). The germline V gene has CDR1 LNHDA and CDR2 SQIVND (reference sequence). There are 16 residues in the CDR3. V was pared by 3 bases and J by 0 bases, with 12 bases between.